These 17 T cell receptor beta chains share one sample of origin, sequenced in a study of vaccination and CD4 T cells after COVID-19. Sequence data for DNA of cultured CD4+ T cells were generated by the Oncomine TCR Beta short-read assay. Via MiXCR, TCRdb re-called the PCR reads, giving one row per CDR3 protein. The sample shows about 8,000 distinct CDR3 sequences, about half of them seen only once. No antigen has been identified for these receptors. Specified treatment: approximately nine-day PBMC culture with coronavirus spike peptide pools or control peptides (ViraFEST assay). Input material: CD4+ T cells from blood, cultured in vitro. The receptors come from a human donor who had recovered from COVID-19.

This clonotype was observed a few times. The V call is TRBV5-4, the J call TRBJ2-3; no clear D gene. The CDR3 runs 16 residues. The V gene's germline CDR1 is SGHNT and CDR2 YYREEE (reference sequence). The V end lost 0 bases, the J end lost 5 bases, and 16 bases lay between the germline ends. DNA of the CDR3: TGTGCCAGCAGCTTGGAGTCTTACGGCCCGGGAGATACGCAGTATTTT. It codes for CASSLESYGPGDTQYF. The full variable domain, rest sourced from reference TRBV5-4 and TRBJ2-3, is ETGVTQSPTHLIKTRGQQVTLRCSSQSGHNTVSWYQQALGQGPQFIFQYYREEENGRGNFPPRFSGLQFPNYSSELNVNALELDDSALYLCASSLESYGPGDTQYFGPGTRLTVL.

This clonotype was observed a handful of times. CDR3 nucleotide sequence: TGCAGTGCTATCAAGGCGGGGGAGCAGTTCTTC. Amino acid sequence: CSAIKAGEQFF. This rearrangement joins TRBV20-1 to TRBJ2-1; D is perhaps TRBD2 (6 bases). The V end lost 4 bases, the J end lost 10 bases, and 11 bases lay between the germline ends. The CDR3 contains 11 residues. Looked up from germline, CDR1 is DFQATT and CDR2 is SNEGSKA (reference sequence).

The rearrangement joins TRBV7-8 to TRBJ2-2, with 15 bases identical to TRBD2. This CDR3 contains 21 residues. CDR1 and CDR2 from the germline V gene are SGHVS and FQNEAQ. V gave up 5 bases and J gave up 5 bases; unmatched junction bases: 18. The CDR3 DNA reads TGTGCCAGCAGCCTCTATTTGAGACCCGGACTAGCGGGAGGGCCGACCGGGGAGCTGTTTTTT. Translated: CASSLYLRPGLAGGPTGELFF. Using reference TRBV7-8 and TRBJ2-2 for the parts outside the CDR3, the full variable domain is GAGVSQSPRYKVAKRGQDVALRCDPISGHVSLFWYQQALGQGPEFLTYFQNEAQLDKSGLPSDRFFAERPEGSVSTLKIQRTQQEDSAVYLCASSLYLRPGLAGGPTGELFFGEGSRLTVL.

This clonotype came up a few times. The chain recombines TRBV12-3 or TRBV12-4 with TRBJ1-5; D is unresolved. The ends were cut back, 1 base at V and 3 bases at J, with 7 bases in the middle. The CDR3 is 14 residues long. The chain's CDR3 is CASSLGQYNQPQHF. The CDR3 DNA is TGTGCCAGCAGTTTAGGGCAGTACAATCAGCCCCAGCATTTT.

In this sample, this clonotype turned up a few times. V and J are TRBV20-1 and TRBJ2-7; the D is unclear. Deletions cut 0 bases from V and 0 bases from J, with 9 bases between. CDR1 is DFQATT, CDR2 SNEGSKA, per germline (reference sequence). This CDR3 has 14 residues. The CDR3 reads CSARDLHRSYEQYF. The CDR3 DNA sequence: TGCAGTGCTAGAGATTTACACCGCTCCTACGAGCAGTACTTC.

The table lists this clonotype with a few counts. The V call is TRBV19, the J call TRBJ1-2, with TRBD1 as a possible D gene (5 bases). The CDR3 contains 12 residues. The V end was cut by 7 bases, the J end by 0 bases, with 6 bases between. Germline-derived CDR1 and CDR2 are LNHDA and SQIVND (reference sequence). The CDR3 DNA follows: TGTGCCAGTAAGACAGCTAACTATGGCTACACCTTC. Protein: CASKTANYGYTF.

The V gene is TRBV2, the J gene TRBJ2-1, with TRBD1 matching 10 bases. Germline loops: CDR1 SNHLY, CDR2 FYNNEI. V gave up 8 bases and J gave up 2 bases; unmatched junction bases: 3. This CDR3 region has 14 residues. CDR3 coding DNA: TGTGCCAGCCCGGACAGGGGGGCCTACAATGAGCAGTTCTTC. Amino acid sequence: CASPDRGAYNEQFF.

The chain uses TRBV7-6 and TRBJ2-7; D unclear. The V gene lost 0 bases and the J gene lost 5 bases, with 11 bases spanning the gap. The CDR3 covers 14 residues. CDR1 and CDR2 (germline): SGHVS, FNYEAQ. Here the CDR3 reads CASSLATVSNEQYF. The CDR3 DNA reads TGTGCCAGCAGCTTAGCGACCGTATCTAACGAGCAGTACTTC. The whole variable domain, remainder taken from reference TRBV7-6 and TRBJ2-7, is GAGVSQSPRYKVTKRGQDVALRCDPISGHVSLYWYRQALGQGPEFLTYFNYEAQQDKSGLPNDRFSAERPEGSISTLTIQRTEQRDSAMYRCASSLATVSNEQYFGPGTRLTVT.

This clonotype is medium-sized by share. The chain employs TRBV27 and TRBJ1-1, with D tentatively TRBD1 (6 bases). CDR3 length: 14 amino acids. The V end lost 6 bases, the J end lost 4 bases, and 15 bases lay between the germline ends. Germline assignment: CDR1 MNHEY and CDR2 SMNVEV (reference sequence). As DNA, the CDR3 is TGTGCCAGCAGAACGACAGGACCCGGCACTGAAGCTTTCTTT. It yields the protein CASRTTGPGTEAFF.

The chain joins TRBV27 to TRBJ2-7, with D uncertain. The germline CDR1 and CDR2 sequences are MNHEY and SMNVEV (reference sequence). This CDR3 comprises 13 residues. Between the trimmed V and J ends, which lost 4 bases and 7 bases, there was a span of 14 bases. The CDR3 coding sequence is TGTGCCAGCAGTTCTGCGAGGTTCGGGGAGCAGTACTTC. Amino acid sequence: CASSSARFGEQYF.

This clonotype was picked up a small number of times. This chain uses TRBV4-1 with TRBJ1-2; a weak D match, TRBD1 (6 bases). This CDR3 has 17 amino acids. From germline, CDR1 is MGHRA and CDR2 YSYEKL. V gave up 0 bases and J gave up 4 bases, with 18 bases separating them. The CDR3: CASSQDPSGTNLYGYTF. The CDR3 nucleotides are TGCGCCAGCAGCCAAGATCCCTCCGGGACAAATCTCTATGGCTACACCTTC.

The chain joins TRBV6-5 to TRBJ2-7, with TRBD2 identical over 9 bases. The CDR3 contains 12 residues. Trimming removed 2 bases from V and 7 bases from J; junction bases left unmatched: 0. The V gene's germline CDR1 is MNHEY and CDR2 SVGAGI. CDR3 loop: CASSYAGGEQYF. Written as DNA, the CDR3 is TGTGCCAGCAGTTACGCGGGGGGGGAGCAGTACTTC.

The chain uses TRBV28 and TRBJ2-5; tentative D call: TRBD1 (6 bases). The V end lost 6 bases, the J end lost 7 bases, and 18 bases lay between the germline ends. Germline CDR1 reads MDHEN; CDR2 reads SYDVKM. The CDR3 covers 14 residues. CDR3 residues: CASSPGQIAWTQYF. The CDR3 nucleotides are TGTGCCAGCAGCCCCGGACAGATTGCGTGGACCCAGTACTTC.

This clonotype was counted between two and nine times. The chain joins TRBV18 to TRBJ1-5; D gene uncertain. Deletions cut 3 bases from V and 5 bases from J, with 8 bases between. The CDR3 totals 13 residues. Per germline, CDR1 KGHSH and CDR2 LQKENI. The CDR3 coding sequence is TGTGCCAGCTCACCGAGAGTGGATCAGCCCCAGCATTTT. It codes for CASSPRVDQPQHF.

This clonotype is judged medium-sized (0.01 to 0.1%). The CDR3 coding sequence is TGTGCCAGCTTCTTGACTAGGGCCGAAGAGACCCAGTACTTC. Protein sequence: CASFLTRAEETQYF. The J gene is TRBJ2-5, the V gene TRBV2; tentatively, D is TRBD2 (6 bases). Trimming shortened V by 8 bases and J by 3 bases, and 16 bases separated the two germline ends. The CDR3 consists of 14 residues. Germline V gives CDR1 SNHLY, CDR2 FYNNEI.

CDR3 sequence reads: CASSLGDHYGYTF. CDR3 nucleotides: TGTGCCAGCAGCTTAGGGGACCACTATGGCTACACCTTC. V usage is TRBV7-8 and J usage is TRBJ1-2; TRBD1 is a possible D gene (5 bases). Trimming pared 1 base from V and 3 bases from J, leaving 6 bases between. The CDR3 contains 13 residues. From germline, CDR1 is SGHVS and CDR2 FQNEAQ.

This clonotype has just one count. The chain combines TRBV11-3 with TRBJ2-3, with TRBD2 matching over 8 bases. The length of the CDR3 is 17 residues. The ends lost 5 bases at V and 3 bases at J; junction bases unmatched: 13. Germline CDR1 SGHNT, CDR2 YENEEA. The CDR3 coding sequence is TGTGCCAGCAGCCTCAGGACTAGCTGGAGTATAACAGATACGCAGTATTTT. Translation gives CASSLRTSWSITDTQYF.